Listed below are T cell receptor beta chains from one sample, sequenced in a study of blood T cell repertoires in COVID-19. Clones were sequenced by immunoSEQ multiplex PCR, and TCRdb holds only the in-frame ones, with some missing. The sample holds around 260,000 clones; over 75% are singletons and the top ten take approximately 2.2%. Sequencing was done on a sample of peripheral blood. Receptor source: a woman between 45 and 60 years old with acute or convalescent COVID-19. The CDR3 runs from the conserved cysteine through the conserved F or W. Fields, in order: V gene, J gene, clone size, CDR3 length, D gene, CDR3 DNA, CDR3 protein. D genes are given only for firm matches. The size entry is marked missing in some rows and otherwise reads once, few, many or a size class.

v_call: TRBV2
j_call: TRBJ2-7
clone_size: .
cdr3_length: 17
d_call: TRBD2
cdr3_nt: TGTGCCAGCAGTCCACTAGCGGGAGGGCCAAGGAGTCTCGAGCAGTACTTC
cdr3_aa: CASSPLAGGPRSLEQYF

v_call: TRBV18
j_call: TRBJ2-1
clone_size: .
cdr3_length: 14
d_call: .
cdr3_nt: TGTGCCAGCTCACCAGCTTCCGACAGCAATGAGCAGTTCTTC
cdr3_aa: CASSPASDSNEQFF

v_call: TRBV24-1
j_call: TRBJ2-3
clone_size: few
cdr3_length: 12
d_call: .
cdr3_nt: TGTGCCACCAGTGGGCTTGTGAATACGCAGTATTTT
cdr3_aa: CATSGLVNTQYF

v_call: TRBV7-2
j_call: TRBJ1-3
clone_size: .
cdr3_length: 15
d_call: TRBD1
cdr3_nt: TGTGCCAGCAGCCCGCGTGACAGGGGTGGAAACACCATATATTTT
cdr3_aa: CASSPRDRGGNTIYF

v_call: TRBV24-1
j_call: TRBJ1-5
clone_size: .
cdr3_length: 15
d_call: TRBD1
cdr3_nt: TGTGCCACCAGTGACACGGGACAGAGCAATCAGCCCCAGCATTTT
cdr3_aa: CATSDTGQSNQPQHF

v_call: TRBV11-3
j_call: TRBJ2-5
clone_size: .
cdr3_length: 14
d_call: .
cdr3_nt: TGTGCCAGCAGCTTAGGGCGGGAACAAGAGACCCAGTACTTC
cdr3_aa: CASSLGREQETQYF

v_call: TRBV5-4
j_call: TRBJ1-2
clone_size: .
cdr3_length: 13
d_call: .
cdr3_nt: TGTGCCAGCAGCTTGGACAGGGCGGCTGGCTACACCTTC
cdr3_aa: CASSLDRAAGYTF

v_call: TRBV7-2
j_call: TRBJ2-6
clone_size: few
cdr3_length: 14
d_call: .
cdr3_nt: TGTGCCAGCAGCACAGGGTCTGGGGCCAACGTCCTGACTTTC
cdr3_aa: CASSTGSGANVLTF

v_call: TRBV30
j_call: TRBJ2-1
clone_size: .
cdr3_length: 16
d_call: TRBD2
cdr3_nt: TGTGCCTGGAGTGATGGGACTAGCGGCTCCTACAATGAGCAGTTCTTC
cdr3_aa: CAWSDGTSGSYNEQFF

v_call: TRBV19
j_call: TRBJ2-1
clone_size: .
cdr3_length: 15
d_call: TRBD2
cdr3_nt: TGTGCCAGTCTTGGGAGCAGCGGGAGTAGGAATGAGCAGTTCTTC
cdr3_aa: CASLGSSGSRNEQFF

v_call: TRBV6-5
j_call: TRBJ1-3
clone_size: .
cdr3_length: 15
d_call: TRBD1
cdr3_nt: TGTGCCAGCAACCTGGACAGGGCTGGAGGAAACACCATATATTTT
cdr3_aa: CASNLDRAGGNTIYF

v_call: TRBV5-1
j_call: TRBJ2-6
clone_size: once
cdr3_length: 18
d_call: TRBD1
cdr3_nt: TGCGCCAGCAGCGCAGGACAGGGCCCTAGCTCTGGGGCCAACGTCCTGACTTTC
cdr3_aa: CASSAGQGPSSGANVLTF

v_call: TRBV27
j_call: TRBJ2-1
clone_size: .
cdr3_length: 14
d_call: .
cdr3_nt: TGTGCCAGCAGTTTTGGGGCAGGGGCACGTGAGCAGTTCTTC
cdr3_aa: CASSFGAGAREQFF

v_call: TRBV18
j_call: TRBJ1-6
clone_size: .
cdr3_length: 14
d_call: .
cdr3_nt: TGTGCCAGCTCACCGGGGGGGGGCGATTCACCCCTCCACTTT
cdr3_aa: CASSPGGGDSPLHF

v_call: TRBV2
j_call: TRBJ1-5
clone_size: .
cdr3_length: 12
d_call: .
cdr3_nt: TGTGCCAGCAGTGAATATGTTCAGCCCCAGCATTTT
cdr3_aa: CASSEYVQPQHF

v_call: TRBV27
j_call: TRBJ2-7
clone_size: .
cdr3_length: 14
d_call: .
cdr3_nt: TGTGCCAGCAGTGCCGTCAGGGACTTCTACGAGCAGTACTTC
cdr3_aa: CASSAVRDFYEQYF

v_call: TRBV9
j_call: TRBJ2-3
clone_size: .
cdr3_length: 16
d_call: TRBD1
cdr3_nt: TGTGCCAGCAGCGTAGGGACAGGCTCTAGCACAGATACGCAGTATTTT
cdr3_aa: CASSVGTGSSTDTQYF

v_call: TRBV3-1/TRBV3-2
j_call: TRBJ2-1
clone_size: .
cdr3_length: 17
d_call: TRBD2
cdr3_nt: TGTGCCAGCAGCCAAGATGGCTGGACTAGCGGGGGTAATGAGCAGTTCTTC
cdr3_aa: CASSQDGWTSGGNEQFF

v_call: TRBV19
j_call: TRBJ2-3
clone_size: .
cdr3_length: 15
d_call: TRBD2
cdr3_nt: TGTGCCAGTACCAGGACTAGCGGGAGGACAGATACGCAGTATTTT
cdr3_aa: CASTRTSGRTDTQYF

v_call: TRBV3-1/TRBV3-2
j_call: TRBJ2-7
clone_size: once
cdr3_length: 15
d_call: TRBD1
cdr3_nt: TGTGCCAGCAGCCATCGGACAGGGGGCTTCTACGAGCAGTACTTC
cdr3_aa: CASSHRTGGFYEQYF

v_call: TRBV5-8
j_call: TRBJ1-6
clone_size: .
cdr3_length: 16
d_call: .
cdr3_nt: TGTGCCAGCAGCTCGTACTCAGGGCTGAACAATTCACCCCTCCACTTT
cdr3_aa: CASSSYSGLNNSPLHF

v_call: TRBV28
j_call: TRBJ2-2
clone_size: .
cdr3_length: 14
d_call: .
cdr3_nt: TGTGCCAGCAGATCGTCCCCAGGGACCGGGGAGCTGTTTTTT
cdr3_aa: CASRSSPGTGELFF

v_call: TRBV2
j_call: TRBJ1-1
clone_size: .
cdr3_length: 10
d_call: .
cdr3_nt: TGTGCCAGCAGTGGAGCTGAAGCTTTCTTT
cdr3_aa: CASSGAEAFF

v_call: TRBV6-5
j_call: TRBJ1-5
clone_size: .
cdr3_length: 14
d_call: .
cdr3_nt: TGTGCCAGCAGTTACTCACAGATGGGCCAGCCCCAGCATTTT
cdr3_aa: CASSYSQMGQPQHF

v_call: TRBV2
j_call: TRBJ1-5
clone_size: once
cdr3_length: 15
d_call: TRBD1
cdr3_nt: TGTGCCAGCAGTGAACAGGGGGCAGAGGGTCAGCCCCAGCATTTT
cdr3_aa: CASSEQGAEGQPQHF

v_call: TRBV28
j_call: TRBJ2-7
clone_size: .
cdr3_length: 13
d_call: TRBD2
cdr3_nt: TGTGCCAGCAGTCCGGGACTAGTAGGCGAGCAGTACTTC
cdr3_aa: CASSPGLVGEQYF

v_call: TRBV29-1
j_call: TRBJ2-7
clone_size: .
cdr3_length: 15
d_call: .
cdr3_nt: TGCAGCGTTGAGCGGGGACAGTTCCCCTCCTACGAGCAGTACTTC
cdr3_aa: CSVERGQFPSYEQYF

v_call: TRBV5-1
j_call: TRBJ1-1
clone_size: .
cdr3_length: 14
d_call: .
cdr3_nt: TGCGCCAGCAGCCCGAGGGGAGGGAACACTGAAGCTTTCTTT
cdr3_aa: CASSPRGGNTEAFF

v_call: TRBV7-8
j_call: TRBJ2-7
clone_size: .
cdr3_length: 18
d_call: TRBD2
cdr3_nt: TGTGCCAGCAGCTCCAAGACTAGCGGGAGGGCCGTAACCTACGAGCAGTACTTC
cdr3_aa: CASSSKTSGRAVTYEQYF

v_call: TRBV18
j_call: TRBJ2-7
clone_size: .
cdr3_length: 16
d_call: TRBD2
cdr3_nt: TGTGCCAGCTCACCACTGGGACTAGCGGGAGACTACGAGCAGTACTTC
cdr3_aa: CASSPLGLAGDYEQYF

v_call: TRBV14
j_call: TRBJ1-1
clone_size: .
cdr3_length: 14
d_call: .
cdr3_nt: TGTGCCAGCAGCCAACTCGTATTGAACACTGAAGCTTTCTTT
cdr3_aa: CASSQLVLNTEAFF

v_call: TRBV28
j_call: TRBJ2-1
clone_size: few
cdr3_length: 14
d_call: TRBD2
cdr3_nt: TGTGCCAGCAGTGGCGGGAGCTCCTACAATGAGCAGTTCTTC
cdr3_aa: CASSGGSSYNEQFF

v_call: TRBV14
j_call: TRBJ1-3
clone_size: .
cdr3_length: 11
d_call: .
cdr3_nt: TGTGCCAGCAGCTCAGGAAACACCATATATTTT
cdr3_aa: CASSSGNTIYF

v_call: TRBV6-5
j_call: TRBJ1-2
clone_size: .
cdr3_length: 13
d_call: TRBD1
cdr3_nt: TGTGCCAGCAGTTTGACAGGGGGTAGGGGCTACACCTTC
cdr3_aa: CASSLTGGRGYTF

v_call: TRBV6-6
j_call: TRBJ1-2
clone_size: .
cdr3_length: 12
d_call: .
cdr3_nt: TGTGCCAGCAGTCCCAACAGGGACGGCTACACCTTC
cdr3_aa: CASSPNRDGYTF

v_call: TRBV20-1
j_call: TRBJ2-5
clone_size: .
cdr3_length: 12
d_call: .
cdr3_nt: TGCAGTGCTAGTACGGACCAAGAGACCCAGTACTTC
cdr3_aa: CSASTDQETQYF

v_call: TRBV5-1
j_call: TRBJ1-4
clone_size: .
cdr3_length: 14
d_call: .
cdr3_nt: TGCGCCAGCAGGAGCGTTTTGTCTAATGAAAAACTGTTTTTT
cdr3_aa: CASRSVLSNEKLFF

v_call: TRBV19
j_call: TRBJ1-5
clone_size: once
cdr3_length: 21
d_call: TRBD1
cdr3_nt: TGTGCCAGTAGTTCCAATTATCCCGGGACAGGGGGCTCGAGGGGCAATCAGCCCCAGCATTTT
cdr3_aa: CASSSNYPGTGGSRGNQPQHF

v_call: TRBV28
j_call: TRBJ2-7
clone_size: few
cdr3_length: 13
d_call: TRBD1
cdr3_nt: TGTGCCAGCAGTTTGGACAGGGGCTACGAGCAGTACTTC
cdr3_aa: CASSLDRGYEQYF

v_call: TRBV10-3
j_call: TRBJ1-1
clone_size: .
cdr3_length: 15
d_call: TRBD1
cdr3_nt: TGTGCCATCAGCTCCGACAGGGTCATGAACACTGAAGCTTTCTTT
cdr3_aa: CAISSDRVMNTEAFF

v_call: TRBV24-1
j_call: TRBJ2-1
clone_size: .
cdr3_length: 19
d_call: TRBD2
cdr3_nt: TGTGCCACCAGTGATTCCCCTCAACTTAGCGGGAGGAACAACAATGAGCAGTTCTTC
cdr3_aa: CATSDSPQLSGRNNNEQFF

v_call: TRBV7-9
j_call: TRBJ1-5
clone_size: few
cdr3_length: 15
d_call: .
cdr3_nt: TGTGCCAGCAGCTTTGAAAACCAGGACAATCAGCCCCAGCATTTT
cdr3_aa: CASSFENQDNQPQHF

v_call: TRBV5-1
j_call: TRBJ2-2
clone_size: .
cdr3_length: 16
d_call: TRBD2
cdr3_nt: TGCGCCAGCAGCACTGGACTAGCGGGAGGGAATATGGAGCTGTTTTTT
cdr3_aa: CASSTGLAGGNMELFF

v_call: TRBV5-4
j_call: TRBJ1-1
clone_size: .
cdr3_length: 13
d_call: .
cdr3_nt: TGTGCCAGCAGCTTGGGCCCAGGTAAAGAAGCTTTCTTT
cdr3_aa: CASSLGPGKEAFF

v_call: TRBV28
j_call: TRBJ1-5
clone_size: .
cdr3_length: 16
d_call: TRBD1
cdr3_nt: TGTGCCAGCAGTTTATTGGGACAGGGTAGCAATCAGCCCCAGCATTTT
cdr3_aa: CASSLLGQGSNQPQHF

v_call: TRBV27
j_call: TRBJ1-2
clone_size: .
cdr3_length: 12
d_call: .
cdr3_nt: TGTGCCAGCGGGACAACTAACTATGGCTACACCTTC
cdr3_aa: CASGTTNYGYTF

v_call: TRBV5-1
j_call: TRBJ1-5
clone_size: .
cdr3_length: 15
d_call: TRBD1
cdr3_nt: TGCGCCAACAGCCGAGACAGGGACTGCAATCAGCCCCAGCATTTT
cdr3_aa: CANSRDRDCNQPQHF

v_call: TRBV18
j_call: TRBJ2-2
clone_size: .
cdr3_length: 16
d_call: .
cdr3_nt: TGTGCCAGCTCACCACTTCAGGCTTCCCCCACCGGGGAGCTGTTTTTT
cdr3_aa: CASSPLQASPTGELFF

v_call: TRBV2
j_call: TRBJ2-2
clone_size: .
cdr3_length: 14
d_call: TRBD1
cdr3_nt: TGTGCCAGCAGGTTCGACAGGGGACCCGGGGAGCTGTTTTTT
cdr3_aa: CASRFDRGPGELFF

v_call: TRBV19
j_call: TRBJ1-6
clone_size: .
cdr3_length: 17
d_call: .
cdr3_nt: TGTGCCAGTAGTATATGGTGGCAGGGCAGCTCAAATTCACCCCTCCACTTT
cdr3_aa: CASSIWWQGSSNSPLHF

v_call: TRBV4-1
j_call: TRBJ1-3
clone_size: .
cdr3_length: 15
d_call: .
cdr3_nt: TGCGCCAGCAGCCAAGCGAATTACAATGGAAACACCATATATTTT
cdr3_aa: CASSQANYNGNTIYF

v_call: TRBV28
j_call: TRBJ2-7
clone_size: .
cdr3_length: 12
d_call: .
cdr3_nt: TGTGCCAGCAGTTTATCCTACTACGAGCAGTACTTC
cdr3_aa: CASSLSYYEQYF

v_call: TRBV27
j_call: TRBJ2-7
clone_size: .
cdr3_length: 15
d_call: TRBD2
cdr3_nt: TGTGCCAGCAGTCTAATAGCGGGGGACCCCTACGAGCAGTACTTC
cdr3_aa: CASSLIAGDPYEQYF

v_call: TRBV6-5
j_call: TRBJ2-5
clone_size: once
cdr3_length: 13
d_call: .
cdr3_nt: TGTGCCCGACGGACAGAATACCAAGAGACCCAGTACTTC
cdr3_aa: CARRTEYQETQYF

v_call: TRBV5-1
j_call: TRBJ1-6
clone_size: .
cdr3_length: 15
d_call: .
cdr3_nt: TGCGCCAGCAGCTTGAGGGCAGGGAATAATTCACCCCTCCACTTT
cdr3_aa: CASSLRAGNNSPLHF